This T cell receptor (beta chain) is from a study of shared T cell receptors in the human thymus. Germline values: CDR1 KGHSH, CDR2 LQKENI. The ends were cut back, 6 bases at V and 1 base at J, with 16 bases in the middle. The CDR3 loop spans 16 amino acids. Method: immunoSEQ multiplex PCR; TCRdb's copy keeps in-frame clones and lacks some. This sample has about 660,000 clones, with approximately 88% found just once. The same sample was also used in a study of human thymus T cells. Turning to that study: Related work showed strongly overlapping thymic repertoires across unrelated individuals.

The receptor was derived from a boy younger than two with a congenital heart defect. Input material: thymocytes. V and J are TRBV18 and TRBJ1-5; D is unclear. CDR3 residues: CASSDTVFTSNQPQHF. The DNA of the CDR3 is TGTGCCAGCTCCGACACGGTTTTTACGAGCAATCAGCCCCAGCATTTT.